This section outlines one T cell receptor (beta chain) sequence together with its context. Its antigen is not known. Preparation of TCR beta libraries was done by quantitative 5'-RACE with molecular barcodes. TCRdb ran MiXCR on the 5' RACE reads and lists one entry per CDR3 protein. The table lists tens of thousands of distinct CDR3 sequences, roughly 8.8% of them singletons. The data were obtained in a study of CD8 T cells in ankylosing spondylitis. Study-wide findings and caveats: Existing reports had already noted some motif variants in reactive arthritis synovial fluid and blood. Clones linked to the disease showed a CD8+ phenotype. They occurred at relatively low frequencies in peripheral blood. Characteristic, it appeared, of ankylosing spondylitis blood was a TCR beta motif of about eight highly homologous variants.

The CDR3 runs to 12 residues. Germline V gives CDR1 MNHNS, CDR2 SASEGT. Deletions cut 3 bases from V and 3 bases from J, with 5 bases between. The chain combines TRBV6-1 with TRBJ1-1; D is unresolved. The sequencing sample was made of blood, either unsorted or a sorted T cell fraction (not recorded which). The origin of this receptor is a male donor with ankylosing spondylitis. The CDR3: CASSDVYTEAFF. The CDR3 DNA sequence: TGTGCCAGCAGTGATGTCTACACTGAAGCTTTCTTT.